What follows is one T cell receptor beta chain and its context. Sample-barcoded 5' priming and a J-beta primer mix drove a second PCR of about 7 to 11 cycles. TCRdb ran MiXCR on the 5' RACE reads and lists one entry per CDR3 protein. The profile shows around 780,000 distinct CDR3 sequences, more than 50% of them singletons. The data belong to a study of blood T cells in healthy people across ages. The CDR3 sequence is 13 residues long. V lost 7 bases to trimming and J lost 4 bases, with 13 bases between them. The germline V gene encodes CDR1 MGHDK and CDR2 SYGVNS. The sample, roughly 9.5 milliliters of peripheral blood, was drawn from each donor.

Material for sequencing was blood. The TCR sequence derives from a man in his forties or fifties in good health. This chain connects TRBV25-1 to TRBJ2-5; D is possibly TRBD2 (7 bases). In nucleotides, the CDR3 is TGTGCCAGCAACCGAGGGGGGGTAGAGACCCAGTACTTC. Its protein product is CASNRGGVETQYF.